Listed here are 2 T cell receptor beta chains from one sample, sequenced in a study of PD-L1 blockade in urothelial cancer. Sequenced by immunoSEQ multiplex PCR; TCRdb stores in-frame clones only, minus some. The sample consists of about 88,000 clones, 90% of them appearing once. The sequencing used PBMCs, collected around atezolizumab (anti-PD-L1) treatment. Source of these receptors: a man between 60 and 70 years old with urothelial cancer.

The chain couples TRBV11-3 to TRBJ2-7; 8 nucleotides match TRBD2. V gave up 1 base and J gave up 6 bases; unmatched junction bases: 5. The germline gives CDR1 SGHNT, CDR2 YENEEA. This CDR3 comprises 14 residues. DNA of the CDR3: TGTGCCAGCAGCTTAGGTGGACTAGCTTCCGAGCAGTACTTC. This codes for CASSLGGLASEQYF.

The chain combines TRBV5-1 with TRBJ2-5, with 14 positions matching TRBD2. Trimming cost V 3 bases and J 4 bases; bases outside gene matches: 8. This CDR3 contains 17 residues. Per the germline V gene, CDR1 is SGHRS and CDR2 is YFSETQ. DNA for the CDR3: TGCGCCAGCAGCTCCGGGACTAGCGGGAGTCTGGTAGAGACCCAGTACTTC. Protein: CASSSGTSGSLVETQYF. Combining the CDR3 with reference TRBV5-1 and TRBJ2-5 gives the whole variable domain KAGVTQTPRYLIKTRGQQVTLSCSPISGHRSVSWYQQTPGQGLQFLFEYFSETQRNKGNFPGRFSGRQFSNSRSEMNVSTLELGDSALYLCASSSGTSGSLVETQYFGPGTRLLVL.